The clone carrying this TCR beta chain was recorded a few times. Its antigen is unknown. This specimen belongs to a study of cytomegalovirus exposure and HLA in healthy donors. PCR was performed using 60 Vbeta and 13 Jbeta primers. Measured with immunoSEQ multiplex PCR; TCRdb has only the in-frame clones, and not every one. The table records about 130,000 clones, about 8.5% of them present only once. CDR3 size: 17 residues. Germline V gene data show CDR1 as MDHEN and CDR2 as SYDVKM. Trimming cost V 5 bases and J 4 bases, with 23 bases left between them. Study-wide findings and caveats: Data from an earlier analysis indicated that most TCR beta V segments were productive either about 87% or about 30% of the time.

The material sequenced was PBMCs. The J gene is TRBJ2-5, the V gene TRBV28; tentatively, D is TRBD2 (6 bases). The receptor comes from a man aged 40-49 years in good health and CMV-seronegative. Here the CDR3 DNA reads TGTGCCAGCAGTAGCCGTAGGTATGGGGGAGGTCGAGAGACCCAGTACTTC. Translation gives CASSSRRYGGGRETQYF.